This T cell receptor beta chain is from a study of T cells in Graves' hyperthyroidism and ophthalmopathy. General study results and limits: Among clonotypes expanded in thyroid above 0.001, most were also found in blood. From stable hyperthyroidism, ophthalmopathy was separated by a 13 V-J model.

Details on this clonotype: Its antigen is undetermined.

The investigators amplified TCR beta CDR3 regions from RNA transcripts. Carried out on the TCR CDR3, a first-round RT-PCR used the HTBI primer set. TCRdb redid the calling of the multiplex PCR reads with MiXCR, one entry per CDR3 protein. The sample includes around 690,000 distinct CDR3 sequences, roughly 17% of them seen just once. Looked up from germline, CDR1 is MNHNS and CDR2 is SASEGT. Trimming shortened V by 5 bases and J by 5 bases, and 10 bases separated the two germline ends. The CDR3 has 12 residues. The sample comprised blood. The clonotype was recovered from a man over 45 with Graves' hyperthyroidism. This rearrangement joins TRBV6-1 to TRBJ2-7, with D possibly being TRBD1 or TRBD2 (5 bases each). The DNA for the CDR3 is TGTGCCAGCAGTTTCAGGGAGCACGAGCAGTACTTC. Protein: CASSFREHEQYF.